This T cell receptor (beta chain) was profiled in a study of T cell changes during pregnancy in multiple sclerosis. This CDR3 has 15 residues. V was cut by 2 bases and J by 8 bases, with 17 bases left in between. The germline V gene encodes CDR1 LNHDA and CDR2 SQIVND (reference sequence). Using immunoSEQ multiplex PCR, the repertoire was profiled, and TCRdb retains in-frame clones only, with some absent. The sample holds roughly 99,000 clones, about 91% seen once. The sample here was peripheral blood, taken after pregnancy. This clonotype was obtained from a female donor in good health, enrolled as a control in a pregnancy study. V usage is TRBV19 and J usage is TRBJ2-3, with D perhaps TRBD1 (5 bases). The CDR3 spells CASSISRAILTTQYF. CDR3 nucleotide sequence: TGTGCCAGTAGTATATCCAGGGCAATCCTCACTACGCAGTATTTT.